This TCR beta chain originates from a study of long-term antiretroviral therapy in people with HIV. Study-wide findings and caveats: Dominance of pre-ART expanded clones persisted, fluctuating and often declining after ART.

Only United States sites treated participants with HIV. There are 9 residues in the CDR3. In the case of this clone: The antigen remains undetermined.

They ran version v3.0 of the immunoSEQ assay at survey level. Sequencing of each sample targeted roughly 35,000-55,000 T-cell genomes. TCRdb keeps only in-frame clones here, not all; method: immunoSEQ multiplex PCR. The table records approximately 30,000 clones, roughly 84% of them present only once. This specimen consisted of unsorted PBMCs, obtained 0.8 years after starting antiretroviral therapy. This clonotype was obtained from a woman aged 25 to 45 with HIV. J is TRBJ2-3 and V is TRBV21-1. TRBV21-1 is a documented pseudogene. Written as DNA, the CDR3 is TGTGCCAGCAGAGATACGCAGTATTTT. This sequence encodes CASRDTQYF.